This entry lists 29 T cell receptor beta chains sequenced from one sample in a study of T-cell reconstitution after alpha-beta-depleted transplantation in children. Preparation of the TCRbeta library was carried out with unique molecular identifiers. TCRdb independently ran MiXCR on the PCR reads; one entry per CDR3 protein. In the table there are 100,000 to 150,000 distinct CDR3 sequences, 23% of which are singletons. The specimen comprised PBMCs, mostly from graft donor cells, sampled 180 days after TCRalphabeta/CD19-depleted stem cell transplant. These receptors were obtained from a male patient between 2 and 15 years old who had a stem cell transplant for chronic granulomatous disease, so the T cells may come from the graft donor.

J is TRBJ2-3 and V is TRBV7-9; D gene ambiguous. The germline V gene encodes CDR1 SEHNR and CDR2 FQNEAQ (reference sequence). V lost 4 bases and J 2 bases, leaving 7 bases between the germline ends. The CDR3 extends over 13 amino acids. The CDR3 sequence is CASSSDHTDTQYF. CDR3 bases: TGTGCCAGCAGCTCCGACCACACAGATACGCAGTATTTT. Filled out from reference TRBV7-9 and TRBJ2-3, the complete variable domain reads DTGVSQNPRHKITKRGQNVTFRCDPISEHNRLYWYRQTLGQGPEFLTYFQNEAQLEKSRLLSDRFSAERPKGSFSTLEIQRTEQGDSAMYLCASSSDHTDTQYFGPGTRLTVL.

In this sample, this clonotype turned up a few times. The CDR3 region is CAISQYREQYF. Here the CDR3 DNA reads TGTGCCATCAGCCAGTATAGGGAGCAGTACTTC. The genes are TRBV10-3 and TRBJ2-7; D gene uncertain. Germline V CDR1 and CDR2: ENHRY, SYGVKD. Trimming removed 6 bases at V and 7 bases at J, with 10 bases between. The CDR3 sequence is 11 residues long.

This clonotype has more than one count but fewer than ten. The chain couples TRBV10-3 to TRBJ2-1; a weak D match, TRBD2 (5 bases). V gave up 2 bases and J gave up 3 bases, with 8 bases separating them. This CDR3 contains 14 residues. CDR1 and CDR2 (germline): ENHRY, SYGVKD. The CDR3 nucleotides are TGTGCCATCAGTGAGCCCGGGGACTACAATGAGCAGTTCTTC. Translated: CAISEPGDYNEQFF.

The CDR3 DNA is TGTGCCAGCCGAACAGGGGGAGGGGAAAAACTGTTTTTT. It encodes CASRTGGGEKLFF. The rearrangement uses TRBV12-3 or TRBV12-4 and TRBJ1-4; 8 nucleotides align to TRBD1. The V gene end was trimmed by 8 bases and the J gene end by 8 bases; junction bases not matched to a gene: 7. The CDR3 sequence is 13 residues long.

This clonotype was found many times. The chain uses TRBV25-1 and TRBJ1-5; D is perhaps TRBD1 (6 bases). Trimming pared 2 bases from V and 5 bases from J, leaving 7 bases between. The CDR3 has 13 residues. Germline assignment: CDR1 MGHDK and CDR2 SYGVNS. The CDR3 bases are TGTGCCAGCAGTGAACAGGGGTATCAGCCCCAGCATTTT. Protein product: CASSEQGYQPQHF.

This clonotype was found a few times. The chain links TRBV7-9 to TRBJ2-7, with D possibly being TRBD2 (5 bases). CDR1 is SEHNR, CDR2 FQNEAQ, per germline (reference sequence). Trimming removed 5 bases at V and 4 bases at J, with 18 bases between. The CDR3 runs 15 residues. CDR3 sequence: CASSPNTPGGYEQYF. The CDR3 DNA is TGTGCCAGCAGCCCTAACACTCCCGGAGGATACGAGCAGTACTTC.

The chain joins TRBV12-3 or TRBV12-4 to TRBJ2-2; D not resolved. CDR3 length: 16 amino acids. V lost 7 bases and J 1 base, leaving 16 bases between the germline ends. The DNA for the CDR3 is TGTGCCAGCACAACGACCCTGACTGGGAACACCGGGGAGCTGTTTTTT. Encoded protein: CASTTTLTGNTGELFF.

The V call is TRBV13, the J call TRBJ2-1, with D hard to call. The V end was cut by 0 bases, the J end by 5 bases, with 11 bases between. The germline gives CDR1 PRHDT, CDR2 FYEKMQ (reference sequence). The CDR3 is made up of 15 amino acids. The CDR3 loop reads CASSLGGPPNNEQFF. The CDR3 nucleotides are TGTGCCAGCAGCTTAGGCGGCCCTCCGAACAATGAGCAGTTCTTC.

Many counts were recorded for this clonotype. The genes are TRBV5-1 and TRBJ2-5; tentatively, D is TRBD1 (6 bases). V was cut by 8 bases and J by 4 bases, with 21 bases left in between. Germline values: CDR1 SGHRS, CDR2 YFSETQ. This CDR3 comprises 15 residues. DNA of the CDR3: TGCGCCAGTATACCGGGACAACTTTGGGGAGAGACCCAGTACTTC. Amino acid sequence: CASIPGQLWGETQYF.

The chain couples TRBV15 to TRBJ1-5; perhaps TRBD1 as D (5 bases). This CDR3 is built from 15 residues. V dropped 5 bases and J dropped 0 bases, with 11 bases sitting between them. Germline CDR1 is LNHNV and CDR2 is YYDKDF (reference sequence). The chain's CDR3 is CATSPTEDSNQPQHF. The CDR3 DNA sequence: TGTGCCACCAGCCCGACAGAGGATAGCAATCAGCCCCAGCATTTT.

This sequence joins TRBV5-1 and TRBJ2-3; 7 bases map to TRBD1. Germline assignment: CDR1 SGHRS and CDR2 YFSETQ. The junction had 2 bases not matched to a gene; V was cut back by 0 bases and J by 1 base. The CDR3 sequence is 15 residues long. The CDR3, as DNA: TGCGCCAGCAGCTTGGGGGGACAGCGCACAGATACGCAGTATTTT. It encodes CASSLGGQRTDTQYF.

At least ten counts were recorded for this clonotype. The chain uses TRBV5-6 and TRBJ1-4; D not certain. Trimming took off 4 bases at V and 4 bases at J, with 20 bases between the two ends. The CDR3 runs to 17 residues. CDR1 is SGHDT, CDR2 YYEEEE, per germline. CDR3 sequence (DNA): TGTGCCAGCAGCATCAGCAACCCGCCGCAGGTTAATGAAAAACTGTTTTTT. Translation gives CASSISNPPQVNEKLFF.

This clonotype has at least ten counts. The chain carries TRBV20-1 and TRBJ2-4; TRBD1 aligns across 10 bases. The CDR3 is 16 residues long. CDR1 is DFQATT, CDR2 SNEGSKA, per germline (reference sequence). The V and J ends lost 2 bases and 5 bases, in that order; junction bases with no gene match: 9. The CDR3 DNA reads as TGCAGTGCTAGAACCCCCGTCGGGACAGGGGAAAACATTCAGTACTTC. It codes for CSARTPVGTGENIQYF.

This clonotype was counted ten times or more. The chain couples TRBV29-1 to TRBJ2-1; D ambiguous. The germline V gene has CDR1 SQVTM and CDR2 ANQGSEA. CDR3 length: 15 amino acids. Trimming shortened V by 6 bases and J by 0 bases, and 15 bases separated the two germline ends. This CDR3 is CSVILPESSYNEQFF. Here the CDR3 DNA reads TGCAGCGTCATTCTCCCGGAAAGCTCCTACAATGAGCAGTTCTTC.

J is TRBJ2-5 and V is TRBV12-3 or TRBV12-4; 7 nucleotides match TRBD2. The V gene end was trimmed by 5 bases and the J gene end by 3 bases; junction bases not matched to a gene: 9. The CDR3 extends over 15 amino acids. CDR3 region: CASSPTPGLKETQYF. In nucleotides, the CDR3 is TGTGCCAGCAGTCCAACCCCGGGACTAAAAGAGACCCAGTACTTC.

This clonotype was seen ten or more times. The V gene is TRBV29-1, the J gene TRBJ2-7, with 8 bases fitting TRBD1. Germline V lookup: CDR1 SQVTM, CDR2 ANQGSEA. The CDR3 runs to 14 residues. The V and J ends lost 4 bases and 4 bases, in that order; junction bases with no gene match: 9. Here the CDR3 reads CSVGGQDFLYEQYF. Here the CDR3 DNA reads TGCAGCGTTGGGGGACAGGACTTTTTATACGAGCAGTACTTC.

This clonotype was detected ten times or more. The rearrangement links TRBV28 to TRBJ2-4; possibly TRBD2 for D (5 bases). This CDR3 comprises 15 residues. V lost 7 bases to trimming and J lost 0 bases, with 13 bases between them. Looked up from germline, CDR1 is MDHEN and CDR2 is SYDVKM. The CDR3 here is CASTVGELAKNIQYF. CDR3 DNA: TGTGCCAGCACCGTCGGGGAGCTAGCCAAAAACATTCAGTACTTC.

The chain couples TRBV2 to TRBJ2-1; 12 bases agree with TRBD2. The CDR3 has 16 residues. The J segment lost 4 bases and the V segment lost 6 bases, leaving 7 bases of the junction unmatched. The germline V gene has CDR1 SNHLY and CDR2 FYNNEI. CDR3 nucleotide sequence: TGTGCCAGCAGGCGGACTAGCGGGAAAGTGTACAATGAGCAGTTCTTC. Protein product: CASRRTSGKVYNEQFF.

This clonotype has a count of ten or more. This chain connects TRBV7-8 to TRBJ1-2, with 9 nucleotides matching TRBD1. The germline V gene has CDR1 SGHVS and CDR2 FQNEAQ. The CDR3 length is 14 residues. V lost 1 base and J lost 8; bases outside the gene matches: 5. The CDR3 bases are TGTGCCAGCAGCTTAGGAGACAGGGGGGGGGGCTACACCTTC. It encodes CASSLGDRGGGYTF. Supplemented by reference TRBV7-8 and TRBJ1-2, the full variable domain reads GAGVSQSPRYKVAKRGQDVALRCDPISGHVSLFWYQQALGQGPEFLTYFQNEAQLDKSGLPSDRFFAERPEGSVSTLKIQRTQQEDSAVYLCASSLGDRGGGYTFGSGTRLTVV.

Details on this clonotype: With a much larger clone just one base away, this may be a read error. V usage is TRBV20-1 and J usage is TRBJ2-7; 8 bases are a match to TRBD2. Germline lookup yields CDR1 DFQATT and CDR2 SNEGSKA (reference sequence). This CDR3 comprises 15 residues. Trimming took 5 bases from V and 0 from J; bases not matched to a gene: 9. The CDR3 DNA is TGCAGTGCTCTATTTAGCGGGGAGATCTCCTACGAGCAGTACTTC. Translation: CSALFSGEISYEQYF.

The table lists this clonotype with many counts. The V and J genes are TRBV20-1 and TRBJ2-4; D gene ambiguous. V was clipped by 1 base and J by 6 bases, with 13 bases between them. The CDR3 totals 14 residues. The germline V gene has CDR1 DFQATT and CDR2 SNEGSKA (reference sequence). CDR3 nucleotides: TGCAGTGCTAGAGCTACACCTGGCGGAAACATTCAGTACTTC. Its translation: CSARATPGGNIQYF.

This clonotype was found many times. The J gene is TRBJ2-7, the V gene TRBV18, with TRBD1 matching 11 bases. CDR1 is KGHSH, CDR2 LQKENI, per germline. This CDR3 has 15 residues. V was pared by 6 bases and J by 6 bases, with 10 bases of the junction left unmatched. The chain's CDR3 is CASSPQRTGGGEQYF. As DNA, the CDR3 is TGTGCCAGCTCGCCTCAAAGGACAGGGGGCGGCGAGCAGTACTTC.

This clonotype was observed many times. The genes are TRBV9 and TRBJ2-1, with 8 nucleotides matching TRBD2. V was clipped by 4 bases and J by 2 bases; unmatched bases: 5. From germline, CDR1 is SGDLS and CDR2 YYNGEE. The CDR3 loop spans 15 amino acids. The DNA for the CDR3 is TGTGCCAGCAGCACACTAGCGGACCCCTACAATGAGCAGTTCTTC. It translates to CASSTLADPYNEQFF.

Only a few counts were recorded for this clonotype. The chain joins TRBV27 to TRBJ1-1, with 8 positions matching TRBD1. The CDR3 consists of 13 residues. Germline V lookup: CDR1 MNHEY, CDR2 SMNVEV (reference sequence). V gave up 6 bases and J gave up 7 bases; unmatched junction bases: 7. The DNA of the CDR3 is TGTGCCAGCAGCCGCGACAGGGGCGGTGAAGCTTTCTTT. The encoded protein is CASSRDRGGEAFF.

CDR3 in amino acids: CATSRDPDPSDTQYF. CDR3 nucleotide sequence: TGTGCCACCAGCAGAGATCCCGACCCCTCTGATACGCAGTATTTT. V is TRBV15 and J is TRBJ2-3; D remains unclear. From germline, CDR1 is LNHNV and CDR2 YYDKDF (reference sequence). Trimming took 0 bases from V and 6 from J, leaving 13 bases between them. CDR3 length: 15 residues.

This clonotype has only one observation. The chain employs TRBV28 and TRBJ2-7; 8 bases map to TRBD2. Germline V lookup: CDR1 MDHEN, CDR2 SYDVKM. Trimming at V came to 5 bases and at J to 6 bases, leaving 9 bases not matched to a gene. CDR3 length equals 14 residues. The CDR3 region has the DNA TGTGCCAGCAGTGCTATCAGACTAGCGCGCGAGCAGTACTTC. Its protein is CASSAIRLAREQYF.

CDR3 nucleotide sequence: TGCGCCAGCAGCTCGTGGGGGGGACGGACTAGCGCTCAAGAGACCCAGTACTTC. Its translation: CASSSWGGRTSAQETQYF. The rearrangement joins TRBV5-1 to TRBJ2-5; TRBD2 agrees at 9 bases. This CDR3 has 18 amino acids. Germline CDR1 SGHRS, CDR2 YFSETQ. V shed 3 bases and J 2 bases; nucleotides not matched to a gene: 14.

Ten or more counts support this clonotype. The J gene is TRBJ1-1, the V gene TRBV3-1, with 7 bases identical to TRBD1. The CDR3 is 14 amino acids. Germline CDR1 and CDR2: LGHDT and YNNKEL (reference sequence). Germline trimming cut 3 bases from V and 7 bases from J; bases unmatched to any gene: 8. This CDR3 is CASSHVTGLGEAFF. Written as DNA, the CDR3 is TGTGCCAGCAGCCATGTGACAGGGCTGGGTGAAGCTTTCTTT.

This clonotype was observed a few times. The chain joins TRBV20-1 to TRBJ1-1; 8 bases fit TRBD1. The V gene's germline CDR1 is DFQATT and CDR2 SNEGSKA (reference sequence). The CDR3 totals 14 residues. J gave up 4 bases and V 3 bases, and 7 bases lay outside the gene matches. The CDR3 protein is CSASLTGGSTEAFF. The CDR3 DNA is TGCAGTGCTAGCCTAACAGGGGGGAGCACTGAAGCTTTCTTT.